The clone carrying this T cell receptor (beta chain) was observed once. These data are taken from a study of blood T cell repertoires in COVID-19. V trimming: 2 bases; J trimming: 4 bases; junction bases outside the gene matches: 5. The germline V gene encodes CDR1 SGHTA and CDR2 FQGNSA. This CDR3 spans 15 amino acids. Assay used: immunoSEQ multiplex PCR; TCRdb lists only in-frame clones, some missing. The sample includes some 170,000 clones, 80% to 90% of them seen just once. Sequencing input: peripheral blood. This rearrangement joins TRBV7-2 to TRBJ1-1; 9 nucleotides match TRBD1. This clonotype originated in a woman aged 50 to 60 with acute or convalescent COVID-19. The CDR3 sequence: CASSLRGTGITEAFF. In DNA form, the CDR3 reads TGTGCCAGCAGCTTACGGGGGACAGGGATCACTGAAGCTTTCTTT.